The 10 T cell receptor beta chains below were found in one sample sequenced in a study of blood T cell repertoires in COVID-19. Data came from immunoSEQ multiplex PCR; TCRdb stores just in-frame clones and leaves some out. The sample has about 290,000 clones; around four fifths are singletons. Sample: peripheral blood. These receptors were taken from a woman between 45 and 65 years old with active or convalescent COVID-19.

The CDR3: CASSGTNYNEQFF. For the CDR3, the DNA is TGTGCCAGCAGCGGGACTAATTACAATGAGCAGTTCTTC. This chain uses TRBV7-2 with TRBJ2-1; 7 nucleotides match TRBD2. V lost 5 bases to trimming and J lost 4 bases; unmatched junction nucleotides: 2. In germline, CDR1 is SGHTA, CDR2 FQGNSA. This CDR3 has 13 residues.

CDR3 in amino acids: CASSKTGGTEAFF. The CDR3 bases are TGCGCCAGCAGTAAAACAGGGGGCACTGAAGCTTTCTTT. This rearrangement joins TRBV10-1 to TRBJ1-1; 8 positions agree with TRBD1. Germline CDR1 reads WNHNN; CDR2 reads SYGVQD (reference sequence). CDR3 length equals 13 residues. J lost 4 bases, V lost 5 bases, and 3 bases had no gene match.

V gene TRBV20-1 combines with J gene TRBJ1-1; D is possibly TRBD1 (5 bases). In germline, CDR1 is DFQATT, CDR2 SNEGSKA (reference sequence). The CDR3 sequence is 13 residues long. Trimming cost V 3 bases and J 1 base, with 9 bases left between them. As DNA, the CDR3 is TGCAGTGCTAGTCCGGACAAGAACACTGAAGCTTTCTTT. Its translation: CSASPDKNTEAFF.

This chain joins TRBV5-1 and TRBJ1-2; no firm D call. CDR3 length equals 16 residues. V dropped 0 bases and J dropped 7 bases, with 19 bases sitting between them. Germline V gene data show CDR1 as SGHRS and CDR2 as YFSETQ. The CDR3: CASSLGQVPTISGYTF. The DNA for the CDR3 is TGCGCCAGCAGCTTGGGTCAGGTGCCGACTATCTCTGGCTACACCTTC.

The chain joins TRBV3-1 (or the pseudogene TRBV3-2) to TRBJ2-2; a possible D gene is TRBD2 (5 bases). V dropped 3 bases and J dropped 10 bases, with 9 bases sitting between them. CDR3 length: 12 amino acids. Looked up from germline, CDR1 is LGHDT and CDR2 is YNNKEL (reference sequence). The CDR3 sequence: CASSQRVVELFF. The CDR3 region has the DNA TGTGCCAGCAGCCAGAGGGTCGTGGAGCTGTTTTTT.

The CDR3 loop reads CASSPGTGDYGYTF. Written as DNA, the CDR3 is TGTGCCAGTAGTCCAGGGACAGGGGACTATGGCTACACCTTC. V gene TRBV19 combines with J gene TRBJ1-2, with 10 bases identical to TRBD1. The germline gives CDR1 LNHDA, CDR2 SQIVND (reference sequence). The CDR3 loop spans 14 amino acids. V shed 5 bases, J shed 3 bases, and the junction held 3 bases outside the gene matches.

The CDR3 reads CASSLAGGRALYEQYF. The CDR3 DNA sequence: TGTGCCAGCAGCTTAGCGGGCGGGAGGGCCCTCTACGAGCAGTACTTC. The J gene is TRBJ2-7, the V gene TRBV7-2; 9 positions agree with TRBD2. Looked up from germline, CDR1 is SGHTA and CDR2 is FQGNSA. The CDR3 has 16 residues. The V segment lost 0 bases and the J segment 3 bases; nucleotides outside the gene matches: 6.

This rearrangement joins TRBV6-5 to TRBJ1-2; TRBD1 is a possible D gene (6 bases). The germline CDR1 and CDR2 sequences are MNHEY and SVGAGI. V gave up 4 bases and J gave up 2 bases, with 11 bases separating them. The CDR3 is made up of 14 amino acids. The CDR3 is CASSSGGQNYGYTF. The CDR3 region has the DNA TGTGCCAGCAGTTCCGGGGGGCAGAACTATGGCTACACCTTC.

The chain uses TRBV7-2 and TRBJ2-3; D not certain. Trimming cost V 5 bases and J 0 bases, with 9 bases left between them. Germline CDR1 reads SGHTA; CDR2 reads FQGNSA. This CDR3 region has 14 residues. The CDR3 region is CASSRSSSTDTQYF. CDR3 sequence (DNA): TGTGCCAGCAGCCGGAGTTCTAGCACAGATACGCAGTATTTT.

This rearrangement joins TRBV10-3 to TRBJ1-6, with D tentatively TRBD1 (5 bases). Germline V gene lookup returns CDR1 ENHRY and CDR2 SYGVKD. The V end lost 5 bases, the J end lost 3 bases, and 11 bases lay between the germline ends. CDR3 length: 15 amino acids. The CDR3 here is CAISKDSLYNSPLHF. CDR3 DNA: TGTGCCATCAGTAAAGACAGCCTCTATAATTCACCCCTCCACTTT.